A single sample is the source of the 14 T cell receptor beta chains below, sequenced in a study of regulatory T cells in long-lasting Graves disease. With iRepertoire HTBI primers and Arm-PCR of CDR3 regions, TCR beta libraries were built. One entry per CDR3 protein, called by TCRdb with MiXCR from the multiplex PCR reads. The repertoire holds 400,000 to 650,000 distinct CDR3 sequences, with roughly 16% as singletons. The time point is: newly diagnosed GD, antithyroid drugs for less than 3 months. The TCR library was made from RNA extracted from PBMCs. The data also belong to a second study, concerning T cells in Graves' hyperthyroidism and ophthalmopathy.

Sequences were derived from peripheral blood mononuclear cells (PBMCs), sampled at new diagnosis, from a patient treated with antithyroid drugs. The source is a woman aged 35 to 59 with Graves disease.

This clonotype came up a few times. The V gene is TRBV18, the J gene TRBJ1-2; 9 bases fit TRBD1. The V gene end was trimmed by 2 bases and the J gene end by 3 bases; junction bases not matched to a gene: 7. The CDR3 consists of 16 residues. The germline gives CDR1 KGHSH, CDR2 LQKENI. The DNA for the CDR3 is TGTGCCAGCTCACCAGGGGAACAGGGGGCGTACTATGGCTACACCTTC. This sequence encodes CASSPGEQGAYYGYTF. The full variable domain, its missing parts supplied by reference TRBV18 and TRBJ1-2, is NAGVMQNPRHLVRRRGQEARLRCSPMKGHSHVYWYRQLPEEGLKFMVYLQKENIIDESGMPKERFSAEFPKEGPSILRIQQVVRGDSAAYFCASSPGEQGAYYGYTFGSGTRLTVV.

This clonotype was recorded only once. This chain uses TRBV19 with TRBJ1-2, with a possible D match to TRBD1 (6 bases). The CDR3 totals 19 residues. CDR1 is LNHDA, CDR2 SQIVND, per germline (reference sequence). V gave up 4 bases and J gave up 1 base, with 25 bases separating them. The CDR3 coding sequence is TGTGCCAGTAGTACCATAGAAGTCAGGGGCTTGGATCGTAACTATGGCTACACCTTC. Protein: CASSTIEVRGLDRNYGYTF.

The chain is built from TRBV30 and TRBJ2-2; 8 nucleotides line up with TRBD2. Trimming at V came to 0 bases and at J to 7 bases, leaving 7 bases not matched to a gene. Germline V CDR1 and CDR2: GTSNPN, SVGIG (reference sequence). CDR3 length equals 15 residues. The CDR3 spells CAWSVTTLAGGELFF. DNA of the CDR3: TGTGCCTGGAGTGTAACCACCCTAGCGGGCGGGGAGCTGTTTTTT.

This clonotype came up a few times. The CDR3 nucleotides are TGTGCCAGCAGCCTAGTGGACAGGGGGTCCTATAACTATGGCTACACCTTC. Translated: CASSLVDRGSYNYGYTF. This chain links TRBV14 with TRBJ1-2, with 10 nucleotides matching TRBD1. CDR1 and CDR2 from the germline V gene are SGHDN and FVKESK. V lost 4 bases, J lost 1 base, and 9 bases stayed unmatched. The CDR3 has 17 residues.

This clonotype was detected only a few times. The rearrangement joins TRBV12-3 or TRBV12-4 to TRBJ1-6; weak D call: TRBD1 (6 bases). Trimming stripped 5 bases from V and 9 bases from J, with 17 bases between. This CDR3 spans 15 amino acids. The CDR3 coding sequence is TGTGCCAGCAGTAGGGGTCAGGGGATTGGTTCACCCCTCCACTTT. Its translation is CASSRGQGIGSPLHF.

This clonotype was detected a few times. The chain recombines TRBV14 with TRBJ2-7, with a weak D call TRBD2 (5 bases). The V gene lost 0 bases and the J gene lost 3 bases, with 12 bases spanning the gap. CDR3 length equals 15 residues. Germline-derived CDR1 and CDR2 are SGHDN and FVKESK. The CDR3 bases are TGTGCCAGCAGCCAAGACGCGGGTACTATCTACGAGCAGTACTTC. Protein: CASSQDAGTIYEQYF.

The V call is TRBV2, the J call TRBJ2-7, with D perhaps TRBD2 (6 bases). The germline gives CDR1 SNHLY, CDR2 FYNNEI. CDR3 length equals 14 residues. Trimming removed 6 bases at V and 2 bases at J, with 14 bases between. CDR3 residues: CASRSGDGPYEQYF. The CDR3 nucleotides read TGTGCCAGCAGATCGGGGGACGGACCCTACGAGCAGTACTTC. Combining the CDR3 with reference TRBV2 and TRBJ2-7 gives the whole variable domain EPEVTQTPSHQVTQMGQEVILRCVPISNHLYFYWYRQILGQKVEFLVSFYNNEISEKSEIFDDQFSVERPDGSNFTLKIRSTKLEDSAMYFCASRSGDGPYEQYFGPGTRLTVT.

The V call is TRBV20-1, the J call TRBJ2-3; TRBD2 matches at 11 bases. Trimming took 2 bases from V and 4 from J; bases not matched to a gene: 5. The germline gives CDR1 DFQATT, CDR2 SNEGSKA (reference sequence). The CDR3 is 15 amino acids. CDR3 in DNA: TGCAGTGCTAGACGACTAGCGGGGAGGGCAGATACGCAGTATTTT. Its translation is CSARRLAGRADTQYF.

As concerns this clonotype: Just one base apart from a much larger clone, this may be a read error. The chain couples TRBV2 to TRBJ2-2; TRBD1 matches 7 bases. V was clipped by 11 bases and J by 4 bases; unmatched bases: 7. Germline V gene data show CDR1 as SNHLY and CDR2 as FYNNEI. This CDR3 spans 13 amino acids. CDR3 in DNA: TGTGCCGGCCGGGACAGCCCCACCGGGGAGCTGTTTTTT. This encodes CAGRDSPTGELFF.

In DNA, the CDR3 is TGTGCCAGCACCGCACTAGCTAACTATGGCTACACCTTC. Its protein is CASTALANYGYTF. The chain couples TRBV2 to TRBJ1-2; D is ambiguous. V was clipped by 7 bases and J by 0 bases, with 9 bases between them. CDR1 is SNHLY and CDR2 is FYNNEI in the germline V gene. This CDR3 is built from 13 residues.

In DNA, the CDR3 is TGTGCCAGCAGTTTACAGGGGGCTGGAAACACCATATATTTT. Translated: CASSLQGAGNTIYF. This chain uses TRBV27 with TRBJ1-3; TRBD1 matches at 7 bases. The CDR3 spans 14 residues. Germline V CDR1 and CDR2: MNHEY, SMNVEV (reference sequence). The V gene end was trimmed by 2 bases and the J gene end by 2 bases; junction bases not matched to a gene: 0.

Many counts were recorded for this clonotype. V usage is TRBV28 and J usage is TRBJ1-1; 9 nucleotides align to TRBD1. Unmatched junction bases numbered 28, after V lost 5 bases and J lost 3 bases. The germline V gene has CDR1 MDHEN and CDR2 SYDVKM. This CDR3 comprises 22 residues. The DNA of the CDR3 is TGTGCCAGCAGTCCTACCTCCCGGGACAGGGTTAGGGTGATGGTATTAGACACTGAAGCTTTCTTT. Protein: CASSPTSRDRVRVMVLDTEAFF.

This clonotype has more than one count but fewer than ten. The chain couples TRBV19 to TRBJ1-1, with 7 bases identical to TRBD1. Trimming at V came to 5 bases and at J to 4 bases, leaving 10 bases not matched to a gene. Per the germline V gene, CDR1 is LNHDA and CDR2 is SQIVND (reference sequence). The CDR3 runs to 15 residues. DNA for the CDR3: TGTGCCAGTAGTGCCCGGGACAGCGATGGCACTGAAGCTTTCTTT. This codes for CASSARDSDGTEAFF.

The chain carries TRBV7-6 and TRBJ2-2, with D possibly called TRBD1 or TRBD2 (6 bases each). CDR3 length equals 14 residues. The V end lost 5 bases, the J end lost 4 bases, and 11 bases lay between the germline ends. Per germline, CDR1 SGHVS and CDR2 FNYEAQ. The CDR3 DNA follows: TGTGCCAGCAGCCACGGGGGCAGCACCGGGGAGCTGTTTTTT. Its protein is CASSHGGSTGELFF.